This TCR beta chain was obtained from a study of blood T cell repertoires in COVID-19. Some clones are missing from TCRdb's copy, which holds only in-frame ones; the method was immunoSEQ multiplex PCR. The sample comprises fewer than 450,000 clones, 88% of which are singletons, and 1.2% rests with the top ten. Cohort assignment relied on participant-reported clinical history. The CDR3 length is 15 residues. The germline CDR1 and CDR2 sequences are LNHDA and SQIVND (reference sequence). V dropped 3 bases and J dropped 3 bases, with 11 bases sitting between them. The rearrangement joins TRBV19 to TRBJ2-2; D perhaps matches TRBD2 (6 bases). Material for sequencing was PBMCs or T cells enriched from blood (not recorded which). The sequence came from a woman in her late teens or twenties who had recovered from COVID-19. The CDR3 sequence is CASSMSEGYTGELFF. The CDR3 DNA is TGTGCCAGTAGTATGTCGGAGGGGTACACCGGGGAGCTGTTTTTT.